This is a list of T cell receptor beta chains from one sample in a study of CD8+CD57+ T cells in acquired aplastic anemia. TCRdb fed the reads into MiXCR, producing one record per CDR3 protein. The sample carries about 160,000 distinct CDR3 sequences, roughly 48% recorded once. Sequencing input: sorted CD4+, CD8+, or CD8+CD57+ T cells (not recorded which) from PBMCs. The receptor source for this set is a human donor with aplastic anemia. CDR3s include the opening cysteine and the closing phenylalanine or tryptophan. A D gene is named only where the DNA matches it firmly. Rows may omit the clone size; those that give it use once, few, many or a size class.

TRBJ2-1 - TRBV5-1 many CASSLAQGPYNEQFF TGCGCCAGCAGCTTGGCCCAGGGCCCCTACAATGAGCAGTTCTTC
TRBJ2-3 TRBD2 TRBV5-1 many CASSLGLAGSDTQYF TGCGCCAGCAGCTTGGGACTAGCGGGATCAGATACGCAGTATTTT
TRBJ2-6 - TRBV19 - CASTQRSGANVLTF TGTGCCAGTACCCAAAGGTCTGGGGCCAACGTCCTGACTTTC
TRBJ1-3 - TRBV29-1 - CSAALSSGNTIYF TGCAGCGCCGCTTTAAGTTCTGGAAACACCATATATTTT
TRBJ1-1 - TRBV18 few CASSATGGQSTEAFF TGTGCCAGCTCAGCGACGGGAGGCCAGAGCACTGAAGCTTTCTTT
TRBJ2-7 TRBD2 TRBV4-3 many CASSQGLAGFYEQYF TGCGCCAGCAGCCAGGGACTAGCGGGATTCTACGAGCAGTACTTC
TRBJ2-7 TRBD1 TRBV20-1 - CSAPSVGGHEQYF TGCAGTGCTCCCAGCGTAGGGGGCCACGAGCAGTACTTC
TRBJ2-5 TRBD2 TRBV3-1 many CASSPTRALAVQETQYF TGTGCCAGCAGCCCTACGCGGGCACTAGCGGTACAAGAGACCCAGTACTTC
TRBJ1-1 - TRBV12-5 - CASGLGGGTEAFF TGTGCTAGTGGTTTGGGGGGGGGCACTGAAGCTTTCTTT
TRBJ1-5 - TRBV30 - CAWSDLGQPQHF TGTGCCTGGAGTGACCTGGGGCAGCCCCAGCATTTT
TRBJ2-7 TRBD2 TRBV9 many CASSVGAGGSYEQYF TGTGCCAGCAGCGTAGGGGCGGGAGGCTCCTACGAGCAGTACTTC
TRBJ1-2 - TRBV29-1 - CSVEGRTTTYGYTF TGCAGCGTTGAAGGGCGGACTACTACATATGGCTACACCTTC
TRBJ1-1 - TRBV25-1 - CASSAFDRYMNTEAFF TGTGCCAGCAGTGCATTCGACAGGTACATGAACACTGAAGCTTTCTTT
TRBJ1-6 - TRBV6-1 - CASRTQGYSPLHF TGTGCCAGCAGGACACAGGGATATTCACCCCTCCACTTT
TRBJ1-2 - TRBV7-2 - CASSPSGYTF TGTGCCAGCAGTCCGTCCGGCTACACCTTC
TRBJ1-6 TRBD1 TRBV10-1 - CASSDLLGGELCSYNSPLHF TGCGCCAGCAGTGATCTCCTAGGGGGCGAGCTGTGCTCCTATAATTCACCCCTCCACTTT
TRBJ2-2 TRBD1 TRBV19 few CASSNRGIMNTGELFF TGTGCCAGTAGTAACAGGGGTATAATGAACACCGGGGAGCTGTTTTTT
TRBJ1-5 - TRBV20-1 few CSASLGEYQPQHF TGCAGTGCTAGTTTGGGGGAGTATCAGCCCCAGCATTTT
TRBJ2-3 - TRBV7-9 - CASSWDVRDTQYF TGTGCCAGCAGTTGGGATGTGAGGGATACGCAGTATTTT
TRBJ1-3 - TRBV20-1 many CSARDQDHTIYF TGCAGTGCTAGAGATCAGGACCACACCATATATTTT
TRBJ2-3 TRBD2 TRBV6-4 - CASSYSGGQDTQYF TGTGCCAGCAGTTACTCGGGGGGGCAAGATACGCAGTATTTT
TRBJ2-5 - TRBV12-5 many CASGPTGEPQETQYF TGTGCTAGTGGTCCTACGGGGGAGCCCCAAGAGACCCAGTACTTC
TRBJ2-2 - TRBV19 - CASRTMSGTGELFF TGTGCCAGTAGAACGATGAGCGGCACCGGGGAGCTGTTTTTT
TRBJ1-2 - TRBV15 - CATSRDNTAQGHGYTF TGTGCCACCAGCAGAGATAATACTGCCCAGGGCCATGGCTACACCTTC
TRBJ2-1 - TRBV20-1 - CSARGGGEANEQFF TGCAGTGCTAGAGGAGGGGGGGAAGCCAATGAGCAGTTCTTC
TRBJ2-5 - TRBV29-1 - CSVASGPETQYF TGCAGCGTTGCTTCAGGTCCCGAGACCCAGTACTTC
TRBJ1-1 TRBD1 TRBV15 - CATSRDHGQGNTEAFF TGTGCCACCAGCAGAGATCATGGACAGGGGAACACTGAAGCTTTCTTT
TRBJ2-7 TRBD1 TRBV7-9 many CASSPGRQGANF TGTGCCAGCAGCCCCGGAAGACAGGGGGCGAACTTC
TRBJ2-7 - TRBV7-3 once CASSLERSPYEQYF TGTGCCAGCAGCTTAGAAAGGTCTCCCTACGAGCAGTACTTC
TRBJ2-6 - TRBV12-3/TRBV12-4 - CASSLGTSNVLTF TGTGCCAGCAGTCTTGGAACCTCCAACGTCCTGACTTTC
TRBJ1-6 - TRBV20-1 - CSARKIALNSPLHF TGCAGTGCCAGAAAGATAGCGCTTAATTCACCCCTCCACTTT
TRBJ2-1 - TRBV20-1 - CSARDHLNEGSSYNEQFF TGCAGTGCTAGAGACCACCTTAACGAGGGGAGCTCCTACAATGAGCAGTTCTTC
TRBJ2-2 - TRBV29-1 - CSVEGTARNTGELFF TGCAGCGTTGAAGGGACAGCCAGGAACACCGGGGAGCTGTTTTTT
TRBJ2-3 TRBD2 TRBV20-1 many CSARDSGRFRTDTQYF TGCAGTGCTAGAGACAGCGGGAGGTTTCGGACAGATACGCAGTATTTT
TRBJ2-5 - TRBV4-1 many CASSRLPIGETQYF TGCGCCAGCAGCCGCCTCCCCATTGGCGAGACCCAGTACTTC
TRBJ2-7 TRBD1 TRBV18 many CASSDGQGLSYEQYF TGTGCCAGCTCAGACGGACAGGGCCTCTCCTACGAGCAGTACTTC
TRBJ1-6 TRBD1 TRBV24-1 - CATSDLDRNNSPLHF TGTGCCACCAGTGACTTGGACAGGAATAATTCACCCCTCCACTTT
TRBJ2-3 - TRBV7-8 - CASSRLTDTQYF TGTGCCAGCAGCCGCCTCACAGATACGCAGTATTTT
TRBJ1-2 TRBD1 TRBV7-1 - CASSSAGTGISRGSSGYGYTF TGTGCCAGCAGCTCCGCCGGGACAGGGATAAGTCGGGGTTCCTCGGGGTATGGCTACACCTTC